What follows are 3 T cell receptor beta chains derived from one specimen sequenced in a study of shared clonotypes between healthy human individuals. TCRdb's copy holds only in-frame clones and misses some; the assay was immunoSEQ multiplex PCR. Of 1.4 million or so clones in the sample, approximately 98.5% were seen once. The sequencing input was naive CD4+ T cells sorted from blood. Subset here: CD45RA+ positively selected. Source of these receptors: a young man in good health.

The chain links TRBV5-6 to TRBJ1-1, with 7 bases matching TRBD1. This CDR3 has 15 amino acids. J gave up 1 base and V 2 bases, and 5 bases lay outside the gene matches. Germline V CDR1 and CDR2: SGHDT, YYEEEE. The CDR3: CASSFGTAGNTEAFF. The CDR3 coding sequence is TGTGCCAGCAGCTTCGGGACAGCAGGGAACACTGAAGCTTTCTTT.

This chain links TRBV7-9 with TRBJ2-2; D is uncertain. Germline-derived CDR1 and CDR2 are SEHNR and FQNEAQ (reference sequence). Trimming stripped 3 bases from V and 1 base from J, with 9 bases between. The CDR3 extends over 15 amino acids. DNA for the CDR3: TGTGCCAGCAGCTTTTCAGATCTGAACACCGGGGAGCTGTTTTTT. Its translation: CASSFSDLNTGELFF.

This clone was found once. The chain employs TRBV7-8 and TRBJ2-2, with D possibly being TRBD1 or TRBD2 (6 bases each). Germline V gives CDR1 SGHVS, CDR2 FQNEAQ. The CDR3 loop spans 18 amino acids. V was clipped by 1 base and J by 0 bases, with 15 bases between them. DNA for the CDR3: TGTGCCAGCAGCTTAGGGTCGGTTAGGGGGGCGAACACCGGGGAGCTGTTTTTT. Its protein product is CASSLGSVRGANTGELFF.